This is a list of T cell receptor beta chains from one sample in a study of a mutant IDH1 vaccine in newly diagnosed glioma. The assay was immunoSEQ multiplex PCR, and TCRdb's table has in-frame clones only and misses some. The sample lists 50,000 to 65,000 clones, roughly nine tenths occurring once. These receptors are not linked to any known antigen. Sample: PBMCs, taken from a glioma patient whose treatment included an IDH1 peptide vaccine. These receptors were collected from a man aged 50 or older with glioma. CDR3s include the opening cysteine and the closing phenylalanine or tryptophan. D genes are given only for firm matches. Some rows mark clone size as missing; the rest say once, few, many or name a class of expanded clone.

D gene	V gene	CDR3 length	clone size	J gene	CDR3 DNA	CDR3 protein
TRBD2	TRBV19	14	.	TRBJ2-1	TGTGCCAGTAGTGCCGGGACTAGCATCTATGAGCAGTTCTTC	CASSAGTSIYEQFF
.	TRBV5-1	14	.	TRBJ2-1	TGCGCCAGCAGCTCCGTAGCCTCCTACAATGAGCAGTTCTTC	CASSSVASYNEQFF
.	TRBV5-8	14	few	TRBJ1-6	TGTGCCAGCAGCTTGGGAGGGGGGGAGGCACCCCTCCACTTT	CASSLGGGEAPLHF
.	TRBV2	14	.	TRBJ2-7	TGTGCCAGCAGTGGACAGGCCAGCTCCTACGAGCAGTACTTC	CASSGQASSYEQYF
TRBD2	TRBV6-6	15	.	TRBJ2-5	TGTGCCATGGGCGGCGTGTGGGGGAGGGTTGAGACCCAGTACTTC	CAMGGVWGRVETQYF
TRBD2	TRBV2	17	.	TRBJ2-1	TGTGCCAGCAGTGAAAGGACTAGCGGGAACCCTTACAATGAGCAGTTCTTC	CASSERTSGNPYNEQFF
.	TRBV2	16	.	TRBJ2-6	TGTGCCAGCAGTTACGGGACACCCTTGGGGGCCAACGTCCTGACTTTC	CASSYGTPLGANVLTF
TRBD2	TRBV19	17	.	TRBJ2-2	TGTGCCAGTAGTATGACTAGCGGGAGGGCCTCCTCCGGGGAGCTGTTTTTT	CASSMTSGRASSGELFF
.	TRBV27	13	.	TRBJ1-5	TGTGCCAGCAGTTTTTCGGAGGATCAGCCCCAGCATTTT	CASSFSEDQPQHF
.	TRBV4-3	16	once	TRBJ1-1	TGCGCCAGCAGCCTCGCCCCACAGGGACGAAACACTGAAGCTTTCTTT	CASSLAPQGRNTEAFF
.	TRBV9	14	.	TRBJ2-3	TGTGCCAGCAGCGTACGGGGAGGCGGAGATACGCAGTATTTT	CASSVRGGGDTQYF
.	TRBV6-5	13	.	TRBJ1-5	TGTGCCAGCAGTTTCAGGGGCCAGCCGCCCCAGCATTTT	CASSFRGQPPQHF
TRBD1	TRBV7-2	16	.	TRBJ1-5	TGTGCCAGCAGCTTAGCGCGGGGGACAGGGAATCAGCCCCAGCATTTT	CASSLARGTGNQPQHF
TRBD1	TRBV5-1	16	.	TRBJ2-1	TGCGCCAGCAGCCTAGGACAGGGGCCCACCTACAATGAGCAGTTCTTC	CASSLGQGPTYNEQFF
.	TRBV6-1	15	.	TRBJ2-7	TGTGCCAGCAGTGAAGTTAGGGCTGGGGCCTACGAGCAGTACTTC	CASSEVRAGAYEQYF
.	TRBV28	13	.	TRBJ2-1	TGTGCCAGCTTGAGATGGGACTACAATGAGCAGTTCTTC	CASLRWDYNEQFF
TRBD1	TRBV6-1	18	.	TRBJ1-5	TGTGCCAGCAGTGAGGCAGGGGGAGTAAGAATAGGCAATCAGCCCCAGCATTTT	CASSEAGGVRIGNQPQHF
TRBD1	TRBV9	15	few	TRBJ1-1	TGTGCCAGCAGCGCAGGGGGCTTCCTGAACACTGAAGCTTTCTTT	CASSAGGFLNTEAFF
.	TRBV5-5	14	.	TRBJ1-3	TGTGCCAGCAGCTATACAGGGTCTGGAAACACCATATATTTT	CASSYTGSGNTIYF
.	TRBV2	12	.	TRBJ2-7	TGTGCCAGCAGTGGTAAGGGTTACGAGCAGTACTTC	CASSGKGYEQYF
TRBD1	TRBV19	14	.	TRBJ2-7	TGTGCCAGTAGTCTAGGACAGGGGCCCTACGAGCAGTACTTC	CASSLGQGPYEQYF
.	TRBV5-1	15	.	TRBJ1-4	TGCGCCAGCAGCTTACGGGGTGGAACTAATGAAAAACTGTTTTTT	CASSLRGGTNEKLFF
.	TRBV29-1	10	.	TRBJ2-7	TGCAGCGTGTTCGGCTACGAGCAGTACTTC	CSVFGYEQYF
.	TRBV2	15	.	TRBJ1-5	TGTGCCAGCAGTGAAGGCCAGTCTAGCAATCAGCCCCAGCATTTT	CASSEGQSSNQPQHF
.	TRBV7-9	15	.	TRBJ2-5	TGTGCCAGCAGCTCCGCCCCGGGACCTCAAGAGACCCAGTACTTC	CASSSAPGPQETQYF
TRBD2	TRBV4-3	16	.	TRBJ2-3	TGCGCCAGCAGCCAAGATCAGCGGGGGGGCCGGGATACGCAGTATTTT	CASSQDQRGGRDTQYF
.	TRBV9	13	once	TRBJ1-1	TGTGCCAGCAGCGTAGCAGGGACCACTGAAGCTTTCTTT	CASSVAGTTEAFF
TRBD1	TRBV28	15	.	TRBJ2-7	TGTGCCAGCAGTGACCCCGGGACAGGGAACTACGAGCAGTACTTC	CASSDPGTGNYEQYF
TRBD1	TRBV9	15	.	TRBJ1-5	TGTGCCAGCAGCCCGGGACAGGGAAACAATCAGCCCCAGCATTTT	CASSPGQGNNQPQHF
.	TRBV27	17	.	TRBJ2-7	TGTGCCAGCAGGCGGACGGGACGCCCAGCCAGCTCCTACGAGCAGTACTTC	CASRRTGRPASSYEQYF
.	TRBV6-6	15	.	TRBJ1-3	TGTGCCAGCAGTTACCGTTCGGCGCCTGGAAACACCATATATTTT	CASSYRSAPGNTIYF
TRBD2	TRBV28	16	once	TRBJ2-1	TGTGCCAGCAGACCCGGACTAGCGGGGCGGGGCAATGAGCAGTTCTTC	CASRPGLAGRGNEQFF
TRBD2	TRBV4-2	16	.	TRBJ2-3	TGTGCCAGCAGCCAAGATCTGACTAGCGGGTCAGATACGCAGTATTTT	CASSQDLTSGSDTQYF
.	TRBV2	14	.	TRBJ2-5	TGTGCCAGCAGTGAAGTAGGGGAGGAAGAGACCCAGTACTTC	CASSEVGEEETQYF
.	TRBV18	15	.	TRBJ2-1	TGTGCCAGCTCACCACCGCGGAGGGGATACAATGAGCAGTTCTTC	CASSPPRRGYNEQFF
.	TRBV13	13	few	TRBJ1-2	TGTGCCAGCACCCGGTTGGGTTTCTCTGGCTACACCTTC	CASTRLGFSGYTF
TRBD1	TRBV5-6	15	.	TRBJ1-1	TGTGCCAGCAGCTTGGGTAACAGGGGGCTTACTGAAGCTTTCTTT	CASSLGNRGLTEAFF
TRBD1	TRBV4-2	17	.	TRBJ1-2	TGTGCCAGCAGCCATCCTACCGTCGGACAGGGGGGCTATGGCTACACCTTC	CASSHPTVGQGGYGYTF
.	TRBV14	13	.	TRBJ2-1	TGTGCCAGCAGCCAATCGCACGGGAATGAGCAGTTCTTC	CASSQSHGNEQFF
.	TRBV9	16	.	TRBJ1-3	TGTGCCAGCAGCGTCAAACAGGGATTCTCTGGAAACACCATATATTTT	CASSVKQGFSGNTIYF